The 9 T cell receptor beta chains below were found in one sample sequenced in a study of T cell responses to AZD1222 COVID-19 vaccine. Libraries were prepared by immunoSEQ multiplex PCR; TCRdb keeps only in-frame clonotypes and omits some of them. The repertoire holds roughly 150,000 clones, roughly 90% seen once, with 1.5% to 2% in the top ten. Material: peripheral blood, obtained on day 0 of AZD1222 vaccination. The receptors were gathered from an adult in good health.

This clone was seen once. This chain links TRBV6-5 with TRBJ1-5; maybe TRBD1 (5 bases). This CDR3 is 14 amino acids long. Germline-derived CDR1 and CDR2 are MNHEY and SVGAGI. Trimming cost V 6 bases and J 4 bases, with 13 bases left between them. For the CDR3, the DNA is TGTGCCAGCAGCCGGACGGGACGGAATCAGCCCCAGCATTTT. Its protein product is CASSRTGRNQPQHF.

The gene calls are TRBV3-1 (or the pseudogene TRBV3-2) and TRBJ2-3; D remains unclear. Deletions cut 0 bases from V and 4 bases from J, with 8 bases between. This CDR3 spans 14 amino acids. Germline CDR1 LGHDT, CDR2 YNNKEL (reference sequence). CDR3 nucleotide sequence: TGTGCCAGCAGCCAAGAAGGTGTCGCAGATACGCAGTATTTT. It yields the protein CASSQEGVADTQYF.

The chain carries TRBV29-1 and TRBJ1-1; D gene unclear. Germline loops: CDR1 SQVTM, CDR2 ANQGSEA. The CDR3 extends over 11 amino acids. V was pared by 4 bases and J by 5 bases, with 8 bases between. Written as DNA, the CDR3 is TGCAGCGTTGTCGGTAGGACTGAAGCTTTCTTT. The encoded protein is CSVVGRTEAFF.

The sample holds one count of this clone. V gene TRBV20-1 combines with J gene TRBJ2-3; D remains ambiguous. V gave up 5 bases and J gave up 9 bases, with 12 bases separating them. Looked up from germline, CDR1 is DFQATT and CDR2 is SNEGSKA (reference sequence). The length of the CDR3 is 11 residues. CDR3 in amino acids: CSASFTQTQYF. CDR3 nucleotides: TGCAGTGCTTCGTTCACGCAGACGCAGTATTTT.

This chain joins TRBV6-4 and TRBJ2-7; TRBD1 agrees at 9 bases. Per the germline V gene, CDR1 is MRHNA and CDR2 is SNTAGT. The CDR3 extends over 13 amino acids. V gave up 11 bases and J gave up 3 bases; unmatched junction bases: 8. CDR3 sequence reads: CACTGGQIYEQYF. The CDR3 nucleotides are TGTGCCTGCACAGGGGGCCAGATCTACGAGCAGTACTTC.

This chain connects TRBV28 to TRBJ1-5, with a weak D call TRBD1 (6 bases). Germline V gives CDR1 MDHEN, CDR2 SYDVKM. V was trimmed by 7 bases and J by 4 bases, leaving 14 bases between them. CDR3 length: 14 residues. The CDR3 coding sequence is TGTGCCAGCAATTCAGGGGTCGATAATCAGCCCCAGCATTTT. It encodes CASNSGVDNQPQHF.

The chain recombines TRBV29-1 with TRBJ2-3, with D uncertain. Germline V gene lookup returns CDR1 SQVTM and CDR2 ANQGSEA. The CDR3 is 14 amino acids. V lost 6 bases to trimming and J lost 8 bases, with 21 bases between them. The CDR3 region is CSVVGSSVKGTQYF. The DNA of the CDR3 is TGCAGCGTGGTTGGTTCCTCGGTGAAGGGTACGCAGTATTTT.

This clone was seen once. This chain uses TRBV13 with TRBJ2-7; 10 nucleotides match TRBD1. Germline-derived CDR1 and CDR2 are PRHDT and FYEKMQ (reference sequence). V lost 4 bases to trimming and J lost 3 bases; unmatched junction nucleotides: 3. The CDR3 is 14 residues long. The CDR3 loop is CASSSRDRGYEQYF. Here the CDR3 DNA reads TGTGCCAGCAGCTCCCGGGACAGGGGCTACGAGCAGTACTTC.

The table lists this clone with a count of one. The chain recombines TRBV6-5 with TRBJ2-7; 7 bases fit TRBD1. CDR1 and CDR2 (germline): MNHEY, SVGAGI. The V segment lost 6 bases and the J segment 3 bases; nucleotides outside the gene matches: 11. The CDR3 consists of 15 residues. The CDR3 protein is CASSADRDWYYEQYF. As DNA, the CDR3 is TGTGCCAGCAGCGCCGACAGGGATTGGTACTACGAGCAGTACTTC.